This T cell receptor beta chain was profiled in a study of blood T cell repertoires in COVID-19. This table comes from immunoSEQ multiplex PCR, and its TCRdb copy is limited to in-frame clones, with some not included. This repertoire shows 55,000 to 75,000 clones, about nine tenths found once; its top ten account for 0.95% to 1.5%. For this clone: A clone one base away is much larger, so this may be a read error.

The sequencing sample was made of peripheral blood. This TCR was recovered from a man aged 55-75 years with acute or convalescent COVID-19.

As DNA, the CDR3 is TGTGCCAGCAGCTTTGACAGGAACACTGAAGCTTTCTTT. This codes for CASSFDRNTEAFF. The J gene is TRBJ1-1, the V gene TRBV11-2, with a tentative D call TRBD1 (5 bases). Germline CDR1 reads SGHAT; CDR2 reads FQNNGV. The CDR3 totals 13 residues. The V and J ends lost 3 bases and 1 base respectively, with 6 bases between them.